These T cell receptor beta chains were read from a single sample in a study of cytomegalovirus exposure and HLA in healthy donors. This table comes from immunoSEQ multiplex PCR, and its TCRdb copy is limited to in-frame clones, with some not included. The repertoire holds 85,000 to 130,000 clones, with approximately 80% as singletons. The sample comprised PBMCs. The receptor source for this set is a man aged 55 to 69 in good health and CMV-seronegative. Both conserved end residues are part of each CDR3. A D gene is named only where the DNA matches it firmly. The size field is filled for only some rows; it gives once, few, many or a size class.

D,V,size,J,CDR3,DNA
TRBD1,TRBV29-1,-,TRBJ1-1,CSVVGTGVDTEAFF,TGCAGCGTTGTTGGGACAGGGGTGGACACTGAAGCTTTCTTT
-,TRBV7-8,-,TRBJ2-7,CASSLVVARTNSYEQYF,TGTGCCAGCAGCTTAGTCGTAGCTCGAACCAATTCCTACGAGCAGTACTTC
-,TRBV18,-,TRBJ2-7,CASSPYRTEGYEQYF,TGTGCCAGCTCACCCTATCGGACGGAGGGCTACGAGCAGTACTTC
-,TRBV9,-,TRBJ2-1,CASSVDQGSYNEQFF,TGTGCCAGCAGCGTAGATCAGGGATCCTACAATGAGCAGTTCTTC
-,TRBV4-2,few,TRBJ2-1,CASSRGVYNEQFF,TGTGCCAGCAGCCGGGGGGTTTACAATGAGCAGTTCTTC
-,TRBV28,-,TRBJ1-2,CASLLGGSYGYTF,TGTGCCAGCCTACTTGGGGGGAGCTATGGCTACACCTTC
-,TRBV27,-,TRBJ2-3,CASSLDRSGGTDTQYF,TGTGCCAGCAGTTTAGACAGATCAGGCGGTACCGATACGCAGTATTTT
-,TRBV9,-,TRBJ1-1,CASSAQDNTEAFF,TGTGCCAGCAGCGCGCAGGATAACACTGAAGCTTTCTTT
-,TRBV5-1,-,TRBJ2-5,CASSGSLGRTLETQYF,TGCGCCAGCAGCGGCTCTCTGGGGCGGACCCTAGAGACCCAGTACTTC
TRBD1,TRBV28,-,TRBJ1-2,CASSFRGRDYGYTF,TGTGCCAGCAGTTTCAGGGGGCGAGACTATGGCTACACCTTC
-,TRBV9,once,TRBJ2-3,CASSPSGTDTQYF,TGTGCCAGCAGCCCTAGTGGGACAGATACGCAGTATTTT
-,TRBV5-6,-,TRBJ2-5,CASNLNWREVKETQYF,TGTGCCAGCAACTTAAACTGGAGGGAGGTGAAAGAGACCCAGTACTTC
-,TRBV6-1,-,TRBJ1-5,CASSLDRINQPQHF,TGTGCCAGCAGTCTTGACAGGATCAATCAGCCCCAGCATTTT
TRBD2,TRBV7-9,-,TRBJ2-3,CASTSASGGAKTQYF,TGTGCCAGCACCTCGGCTAGCGGGGGGGCAAAGACGCAGTATTTT
-,TRBV27,-,TRBJ1-2,CASSLLQGSRNYGYTF,TGTGCCAGCAGTTTATTACAGGGTAGTCGTAACTATGGCTACACCTTC
TRBD1,TRBV27,many,TRBJ1-4,CASSSYRGLANEKLFF,TGTGCCAGCAGCTCTTACAGGGGGCTAGCTAATGAAAAACTGTTTTTT
TRBD1,TRBV4-1,-,TRBJ1-6,CASSQAQGAYNSPLHF,TGCGCCAGCAGCCAAGCCCAGGGGGCGTATAATTCACCCCTCCACTTT
-,TRBV5-1,-,TRBJ1-1,CASSLIGGVNTEAFF,TGCGCCAGCAGCTTGATTGGGGGCGTGAACACTGAAGCTTTCTTT
-,TRBV9,-,TRBJ2-3,CASSVDEGGGTDTQYF,TGTGCCAGCAGCGTAGATGAAGGGGGAGGCACAGATACGCAGTATTTT
TRBD1,TRBV9,-,TRBJ2-5,CASSLRQGETQYF,TGTGCCAGCAGCTTAAGACAGGGGGAGACCCAGTACTTC
-,TRBV9,-,TRBJ1-4,CASRGREDEKLFF,TGTGCCAGCAGGGGCAGGGAGGATGAAAAACTGTTTTTT
TRBD1,TRBV4-1,-,TRBJ1-5,CASSQVLGQGSQPQHF,TGCGCCAGCAGCCAAGTTTTGGGACAGGGGAGTCAGCCCCAGCATTTT
TRBD2,TRBV10-2,-,TRBJ2-1,CASSGLAGGQQFF,TGCGCCAGCAGCGGACTAGCGGGGGGCCAGCAGTTCTTC
TRBD1,TRBV6-5,-,TRBJ1-2,CASSPRQGRFGYTF,TGTGCCAGCAGTCCTCGACAGGGCCGGTTTGGCTACACCTTC
TRBD1,TRBV19,-,TRBJ1-5,CASQLRDSLDGNQPQHF,TGTGCCAGTCAACTCCGGGACAGCCTCGACGGCAATCAGCCCCAGCATTTT
TRBD2,TRBV5-8,few,TRBJ2-3,CASSLAGGLVSTDTQYF,TGTGCCAGCAGCTTAGCGGGGGGGCTTGTAAGCACAGATACGCAGTATTTT
-,TRBV18,-,TRBJ2-1,CASSLLRDNEQFF,TGTGCCAGCTCACTACTTCGGGACAATGAGCAGTTCTTC
TRBD2,TRBV28,-,TRBJ2-1,CASSADGGYNEQFF,TGTGCCAGCAGTGCCGACGGGGGGTACAATGAGCAGTTCTTC
-,TRBV5-8,-,TRBJ2-2,CASTSFLGSNTGELFF,TGTGCCAGCACCTCCTTCCTCGGGTCGAACACCGGGGAGCTGTTTTTT
-,TRBV20-1,few,TRBJ1-4,CSARDQGKLFF,TGCAGTGCTAGAGATCAGGGAAAACTGTTTTTT
-,TRBV10-3,-,TRBJ1-5,CAIGGGQQPQHF,TGTGCCATCGGCGGGGGGCAACAGCCCCAGCATTTT
-,TRBV10-3,-,TRBJ1-5,CAISAGIPNSGQPQHF,TGTGCCATCAGTGCCGGGATCCCCAACTCGGGTCAGCCCCAGCATTTT
TRBD1,TRBV9,-,TRBJ2-2,CASSDTGGKAGELFF,TGTGCCAGCAGCGACACAGGGGGCAAGGCCGGGGAGCTGTTTTTT
-,TRBV5-1,-,TRBJ2-3,CASSPGQSPTDTQYF,TGCGCCAGCAGCCCCGGACAGAGCCCCACAGATACGCAGTATTTT
-,TRBV19,-,TRBJ1-1,CASSIRRGLGGRTEAFF,TGTGCCAGTAGTATCAGAAGGGGTTTGGGGGGGCGGACTGAAGCTTTCTTT
-,TRBV7-6,-,TRBJ1-5,CASSSVWGGQPQHF,TGTGCCAGCAGCTCCGTTTGGGGAGGTCAGCCCCAGCATTTT
-,TRBV7-2,-,TRBJ1-5,CASSLVGRGRNQPQHF,TGTGCCAGCAGCTTAGTGGGCAGGGGTAGGAATCAGCCCCAGCATTTT
TRBD1,TRBV5-1,-,TRBJ1-1,CASSPLGGRTEAFF,TGCGCCAGCAGCCCCCTAGGGGGCCGGACTGAAGCTTTCTTT
-,TRBV27,-,TRBJ2-3,CASRRTGTDTQYF,TGTGCCAGCAGACGGACAGGCACAGATACGCAGTATTTT
TRBD2,TRBV5-1,-,TRBJ2-1,CASSLVAGGPYNEQFF,TGCGCCAGCAGCTTGGTAGCGGGGGGGCCCTACAATGAGCAGTTCTTC
-,TRBV5-4,-,TRBJ1-4,CASSLNRDEKLFF,TGTGCCAGCAGCTTGAACAGGGACGAAAAACTGTTTTTT
-,TRBV4-3,-,TRBJ2-5,CASSQEGLARETQYF,TGCGCCAGCAGCCAAGAGGGGTTAGCGAGGGAGACCCAGTACTTC
-,TRBV9,-,TRBJ2-3,CASSQGATDTQYF,TGTGCCAGCAGCCAGGGCGCCACAGATACGCAGTATTTT
-,TRBV4-3,-,TRBJ2-2,CASSPYITGELFF,TGCGCCAGCAGCCCTTACATCACCGGGGAGCTGTTTTTT
TRBD1,TRBV27,once,TRBJ1-6,CASTRGTGRDSPLHF,TGTGCCAGCACCAGAGGGACAGGGAGAGATTCACCCCTCCACTTT
TRBD1,TRBV7-2,few,TRBJ2-2,CASSSPGTALNTGELFF,TGTGCCAGCAGCTCTCCTGGGACAGCACTTAACACCGGGGAGCTGTTTTTT
TRBD1,TRBV29-1,-,TRBJ2-5,CSVGTGGRETQYF,TGCAGCGTAGGGACAGGGGGCCGAGAGACCCAGTACTTC
TRBD1,TRBV28,-,TRBJ1-1,CASSITGTANTEAFF,TGTGCCAGCAGTATAACCGGGACAGCGAACACTGAAGCTTTCTTT
TRBD1,TRBV4-2,-,TRBJ1-6,CASRVDRANSPLHF,TGTGCCAGCAGGGTAGACAGGGCTAATTCACCCCTCCACTTT
-,TRBV9,once,TRBJ2-1,CASSVGTPSSYNEQFF,TGTGCCAGCAGCGTAGGCACCCCGAGCTCCTACAATGAGCAGTTCTTC
TRBD2,TRBV5-1,-,TRBJ2-3,CASSLSSGNQYTQYF,TGCGCCAGCAGCTTGTCTAGCGGGAATCAGTATACGCAGTATTTT
-,TRBV7-2,-,TRBJ2-5,CASSLGRQETQYF,TGTGCCAGCAGCTTAGGCAGACAAGAGACCCAGTACTTC
TRBD2,TRBV5-1,-,TRBJ2-1,CASSLTAGGYNEQFF,TGCGCCAGCAGCTTGACAGCGGGGGGATACAATGAGCAGTTCTTC
-,TRBV15,-,TRBJ2-5,CATGVGARETQYF,TGTGCCACCGGGGTGGGGGCGAGGGAGACCCAGTACTTC